This TCR beta chain was obtained from a study of T cells in tumors after PD-1 blockade. Study background: Excluded were patients with checkpoint blockade, immunosuppressants, or radiotherapy or other anti-cancer therapy within 4 weeks. Study-wide results and caveats: In squamous cell carcinoma, 50% of expanded exhausted clones were novel versus approximately 29% of other expanded CD8+ clones. Clonal replacement, not reinvigoration, is suggested for expanded exhausted CD8+ clones after therapy.

Only in-frame clones appear in the TCRdb table, and some are missing; sequencing was by immunoSEQ multiplex PCR. The data hold around 12,000 clones, with 55% to 80% observed a single time. CDR3 length: 15 residues. J was trimmed by 4 bases and V by 1 base; bases with no gene match: 3. Germline values: CDR1 SGHAT, CDR2 FQDESV (reference sequence). Worth noting for this clone: Its specificity is not known.

This specimen was tumor tissue, taken before anti-PD-1 treatment. The chain uses TRBV11-1 and TRBJ2-1; TRBD2 agrees at 8 bases. The sequence came from a human donor with cutaneous squamous cell carcinoma. The CDR3 here is CASSLVSGSYNEQFF. The CDR3 nucleotides are TGTGCCAGCAGCTTAGTAAGCGGGAGTTACAATGAGCAGTTCTTC.